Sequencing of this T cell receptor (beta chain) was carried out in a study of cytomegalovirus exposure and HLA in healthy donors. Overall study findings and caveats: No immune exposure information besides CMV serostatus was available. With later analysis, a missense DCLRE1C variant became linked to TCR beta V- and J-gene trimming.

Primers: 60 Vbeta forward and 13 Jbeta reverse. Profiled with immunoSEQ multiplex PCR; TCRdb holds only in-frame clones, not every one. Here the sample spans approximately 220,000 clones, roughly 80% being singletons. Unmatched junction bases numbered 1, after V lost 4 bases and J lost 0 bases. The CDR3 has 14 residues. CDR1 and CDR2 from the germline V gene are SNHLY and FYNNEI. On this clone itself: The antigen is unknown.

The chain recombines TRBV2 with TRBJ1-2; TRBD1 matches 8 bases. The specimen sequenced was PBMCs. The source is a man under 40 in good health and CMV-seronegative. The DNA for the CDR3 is TGTGCCAGCAGTGGGGACAGGTCTAACTATGGCTACACCTTC. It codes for CASSGDRSNYGYTF.